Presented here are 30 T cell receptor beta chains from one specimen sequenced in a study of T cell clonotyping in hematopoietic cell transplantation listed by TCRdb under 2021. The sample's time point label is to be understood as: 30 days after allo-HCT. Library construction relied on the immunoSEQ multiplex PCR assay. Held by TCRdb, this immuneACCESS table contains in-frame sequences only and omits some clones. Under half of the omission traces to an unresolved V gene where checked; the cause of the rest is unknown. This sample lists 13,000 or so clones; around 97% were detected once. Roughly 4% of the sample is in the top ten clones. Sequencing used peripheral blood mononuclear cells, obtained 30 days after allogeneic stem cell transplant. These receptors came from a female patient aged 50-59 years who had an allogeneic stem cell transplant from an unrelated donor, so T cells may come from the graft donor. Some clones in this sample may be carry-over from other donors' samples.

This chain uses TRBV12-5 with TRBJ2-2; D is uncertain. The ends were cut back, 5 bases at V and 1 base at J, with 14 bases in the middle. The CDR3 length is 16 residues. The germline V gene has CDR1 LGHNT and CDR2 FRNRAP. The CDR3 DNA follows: TGTGCTAGTGGTCCCGTAAACCATTTGAACACCGGGGAGCTGTTTTTT. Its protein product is CASGPVNHLNTGELFF.

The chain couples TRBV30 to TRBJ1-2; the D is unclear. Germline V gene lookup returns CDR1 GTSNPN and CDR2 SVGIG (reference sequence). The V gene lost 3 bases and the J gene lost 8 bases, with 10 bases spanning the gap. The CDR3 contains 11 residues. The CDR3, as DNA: TGTGCCTGGAGATCCACTCACGGCTACACCTTC. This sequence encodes CAWRSTHGYTF.

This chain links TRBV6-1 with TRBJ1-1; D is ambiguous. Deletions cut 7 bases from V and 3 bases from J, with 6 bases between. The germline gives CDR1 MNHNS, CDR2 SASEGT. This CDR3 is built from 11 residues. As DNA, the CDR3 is TGTGCCAGCATTCTATACACTGAAGCTTTCTTT. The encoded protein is CASILYTEAFF.

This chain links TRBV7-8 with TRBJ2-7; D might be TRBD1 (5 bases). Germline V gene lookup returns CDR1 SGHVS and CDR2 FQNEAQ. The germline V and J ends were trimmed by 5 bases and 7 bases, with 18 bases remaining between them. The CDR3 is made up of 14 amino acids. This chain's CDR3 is CASSPLSLGREQYF. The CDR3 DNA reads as TGTGCCAGCAGCCCTTTAAGTTTGGGGCGGGAGCAGTACTTC. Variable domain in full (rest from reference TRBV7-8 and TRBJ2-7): GAGVSQSPRYKVAKRGQDVALRCDPISGHVSLFWYQQALGQGPEFLTYFQNEAQLDKSGLPSDRFFAERPEGSVSTLKIQRTQQEDSAVYLCASSPLSLGREQYFGPGTRLTVT.

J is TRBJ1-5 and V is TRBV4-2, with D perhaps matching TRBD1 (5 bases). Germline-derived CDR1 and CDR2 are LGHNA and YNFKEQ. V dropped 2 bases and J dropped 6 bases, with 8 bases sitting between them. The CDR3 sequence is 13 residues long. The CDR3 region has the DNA TGTGCCAGCAGCCAACTTACAGGTCAGCCCCAGCATTTT. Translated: CASSQLTGQPQHF.

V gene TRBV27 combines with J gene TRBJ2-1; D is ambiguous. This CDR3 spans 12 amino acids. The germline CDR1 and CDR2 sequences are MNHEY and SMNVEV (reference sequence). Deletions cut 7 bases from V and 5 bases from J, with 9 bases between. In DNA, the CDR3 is TGTGCCAGCAAGGAGCGCAACAATGAGCAGTTCTTC. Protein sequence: CASKERNNEQFF.

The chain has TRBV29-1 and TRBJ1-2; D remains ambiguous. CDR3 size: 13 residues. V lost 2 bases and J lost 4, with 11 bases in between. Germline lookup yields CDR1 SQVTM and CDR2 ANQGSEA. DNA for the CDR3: TGCAGCGTTGAACTTGCGGGATTCTATGGCTACACCTTC. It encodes CSVELAGFYGYTF. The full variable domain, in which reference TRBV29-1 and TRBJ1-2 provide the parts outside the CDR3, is SAVISQKPSRDICQRGTSLTIQCQVDSQVTMMFWYRQQPGQSLTLIATANQGSEATYESGFVIDKFPISRPNLTFSTLTVSNMSPEDSSIYLCSVELAGFYGYTFGSGTRLTVV.

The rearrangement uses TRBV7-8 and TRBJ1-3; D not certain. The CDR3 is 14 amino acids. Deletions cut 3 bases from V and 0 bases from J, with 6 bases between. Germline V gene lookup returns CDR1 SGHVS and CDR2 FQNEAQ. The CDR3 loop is CASSLRGSGNTIYF. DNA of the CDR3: TGTGCCAGCAGCTTGCGGGGCTCTGGAAACACCATATATTTT.

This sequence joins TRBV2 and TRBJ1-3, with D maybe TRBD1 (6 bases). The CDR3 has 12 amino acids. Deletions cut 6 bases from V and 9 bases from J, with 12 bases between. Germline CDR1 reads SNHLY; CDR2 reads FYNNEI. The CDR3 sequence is CASRTGGGTIYF. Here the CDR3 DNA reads TGTGCCAGCAGGACAGGTGGAGGCACCATATATTTT.

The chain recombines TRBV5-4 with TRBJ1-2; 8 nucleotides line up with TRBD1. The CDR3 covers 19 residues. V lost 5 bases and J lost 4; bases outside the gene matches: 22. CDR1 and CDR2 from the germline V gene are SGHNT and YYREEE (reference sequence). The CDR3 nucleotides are TGTGCCAGCAGTACGGGAGGGGCCCGACAGGGGCTCCACTTCTATGGCTACACCTTC. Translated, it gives CASSTGGARQGLHFYGYTF.

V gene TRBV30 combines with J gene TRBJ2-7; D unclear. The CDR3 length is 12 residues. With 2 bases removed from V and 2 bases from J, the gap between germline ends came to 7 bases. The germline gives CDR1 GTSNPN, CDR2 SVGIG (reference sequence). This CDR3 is CAWSWGTYEQYF. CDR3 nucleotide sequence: TGTGCCTGGAGTTGGGGTACCTACGAGCAGTACTTC.

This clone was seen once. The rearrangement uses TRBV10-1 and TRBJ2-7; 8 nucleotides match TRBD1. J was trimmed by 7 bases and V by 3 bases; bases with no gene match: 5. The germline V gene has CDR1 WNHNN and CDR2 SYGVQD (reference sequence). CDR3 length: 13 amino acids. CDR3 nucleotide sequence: TGCGCCAGCAGTGACAGGGGGCATCGGGAGCAGTACTTC. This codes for CASSDRGHREQYF.

Here the CDR3 reads CAWSVFGGAGGQPQHF. The CDR3 coding sequence is TGTGCCTGGAGTGTCTTTGGAGGGGCTGGGGGGCAGCCCCAGCATTTT. The rearrangement uses TRBV30 and TRBJ1-5; D is possibly TRBD1 (5 bases). Trimming left V 0 bases short and J 7 bases short, with 19 bases between. CDR3 length equals 16 residues. CDR1 is GTSNPN, CDR2 SVGIG, per germline (reference sequence).

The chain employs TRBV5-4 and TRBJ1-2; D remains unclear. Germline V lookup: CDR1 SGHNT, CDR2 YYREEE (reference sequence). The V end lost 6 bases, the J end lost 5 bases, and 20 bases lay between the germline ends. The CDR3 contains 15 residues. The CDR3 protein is CASTMDGSSGYGYTF. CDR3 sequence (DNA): TGTGCCAGCACCATGGACGGGAGTTCAGGTTATGGCTACACCTTC.

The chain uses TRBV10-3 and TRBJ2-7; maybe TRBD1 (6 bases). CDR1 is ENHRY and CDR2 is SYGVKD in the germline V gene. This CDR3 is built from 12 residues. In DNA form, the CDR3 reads TGTATGTCCCAGGGGCCCCGTAACGAGCAGTACTTC. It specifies CMSQGPRNEQYF.

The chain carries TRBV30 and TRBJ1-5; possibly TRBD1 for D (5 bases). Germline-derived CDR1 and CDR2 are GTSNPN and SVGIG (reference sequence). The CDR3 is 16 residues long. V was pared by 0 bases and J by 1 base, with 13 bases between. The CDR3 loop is CAWSVKGKGSNQPQHF. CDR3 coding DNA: TGTGCCTGGAGTGTAAAAGGGAAGGGGAGCAATCAGCCCCAGCATTTT.

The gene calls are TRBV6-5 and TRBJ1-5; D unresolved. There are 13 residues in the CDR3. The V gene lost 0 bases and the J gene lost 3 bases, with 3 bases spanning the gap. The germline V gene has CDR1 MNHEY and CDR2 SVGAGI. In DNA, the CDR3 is TGTGCCAGCAGTTACTCTTTCAATCAGCCCCAGCATTTT. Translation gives CASSYSFNQPQHF.

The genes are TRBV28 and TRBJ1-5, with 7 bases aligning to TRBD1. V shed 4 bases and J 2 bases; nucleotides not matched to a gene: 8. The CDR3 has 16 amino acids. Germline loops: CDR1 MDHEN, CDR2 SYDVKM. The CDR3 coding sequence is TGTGCCAGCAGTTCTCCTACAGGGGAAGGCAATCAGCCCCAGCATTTT. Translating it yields CASSSPTGEGNQPQHF.

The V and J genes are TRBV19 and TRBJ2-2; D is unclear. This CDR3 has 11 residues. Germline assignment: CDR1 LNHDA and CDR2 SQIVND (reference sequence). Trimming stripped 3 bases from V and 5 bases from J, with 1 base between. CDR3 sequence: CASSMTGELFF. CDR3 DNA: TGTGCCAGTAGTATGACCGGGGAGCTGTTTTTT.

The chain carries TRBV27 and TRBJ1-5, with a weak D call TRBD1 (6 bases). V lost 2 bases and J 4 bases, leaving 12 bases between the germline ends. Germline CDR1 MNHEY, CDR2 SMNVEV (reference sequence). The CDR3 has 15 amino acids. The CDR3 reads CASSLLGGGNQPQHF. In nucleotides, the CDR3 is TGTGCCAGCAGTTTACTAGGAGGGGGGAATCAGCCCCAGCATTTT.

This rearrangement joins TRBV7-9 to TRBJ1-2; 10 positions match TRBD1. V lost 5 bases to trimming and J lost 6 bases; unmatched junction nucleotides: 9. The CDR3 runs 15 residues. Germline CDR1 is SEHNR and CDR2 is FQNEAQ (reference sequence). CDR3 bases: TGTGCCAGCAGCCAGGGACAGGGGATCCTAGATGGCTACACCTTC. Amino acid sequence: CASSQGQGILDGYTF.

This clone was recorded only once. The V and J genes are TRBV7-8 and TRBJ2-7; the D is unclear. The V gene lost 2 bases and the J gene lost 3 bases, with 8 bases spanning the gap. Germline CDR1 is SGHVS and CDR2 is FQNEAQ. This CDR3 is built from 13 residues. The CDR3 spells CASSLLEFYEQYF. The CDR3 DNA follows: TGTGCCAGCAGCTTACTGGAGTTCTACGAGCAGTACTTC.

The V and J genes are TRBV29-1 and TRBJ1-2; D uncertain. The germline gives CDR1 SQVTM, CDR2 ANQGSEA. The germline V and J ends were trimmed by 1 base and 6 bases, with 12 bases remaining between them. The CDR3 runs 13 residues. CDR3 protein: CSVEGFAGDGYTF. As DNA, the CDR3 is TGCAGCGTTGAAGGTTTCGCAGGAGATGGCTACACCTTC.

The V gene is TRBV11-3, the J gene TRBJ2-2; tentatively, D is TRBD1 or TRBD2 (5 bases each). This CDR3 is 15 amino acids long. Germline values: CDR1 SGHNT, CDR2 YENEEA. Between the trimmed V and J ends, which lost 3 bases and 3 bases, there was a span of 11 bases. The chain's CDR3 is CASSFDGDHTGELFF. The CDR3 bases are TGTGCCAGCAGCTTTGATGGGGACCACACCGGGGAGCTGTTTTTT.

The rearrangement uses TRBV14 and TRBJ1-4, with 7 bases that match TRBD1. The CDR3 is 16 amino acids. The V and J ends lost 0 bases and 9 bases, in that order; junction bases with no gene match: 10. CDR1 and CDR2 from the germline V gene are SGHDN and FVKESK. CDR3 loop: CASSQDAGGGFQKLFF. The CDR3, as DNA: TGTGCCAGCAGCCAAGATGCAGGGGGAGGCTTTCAAAAACTGTTTTTT.

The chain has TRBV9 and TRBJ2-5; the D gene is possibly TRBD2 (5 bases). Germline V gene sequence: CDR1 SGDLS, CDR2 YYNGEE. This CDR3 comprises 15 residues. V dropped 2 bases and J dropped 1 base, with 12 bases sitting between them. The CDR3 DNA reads TGTGCCAGCAGCGTGGGAAGCGGTTCCCAAGAGACCCAGTACTTC. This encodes CASSVGSGSQETQYF.

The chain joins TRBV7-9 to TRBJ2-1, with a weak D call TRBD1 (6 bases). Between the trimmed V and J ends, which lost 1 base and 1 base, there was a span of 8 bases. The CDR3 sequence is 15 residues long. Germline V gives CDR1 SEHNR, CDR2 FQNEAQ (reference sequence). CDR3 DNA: TGTGCCAGCAGCTTAGTCAGGGGATCCTACAATGAGCAGTTCTTC. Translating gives CASSLVRGSYNEQFF.

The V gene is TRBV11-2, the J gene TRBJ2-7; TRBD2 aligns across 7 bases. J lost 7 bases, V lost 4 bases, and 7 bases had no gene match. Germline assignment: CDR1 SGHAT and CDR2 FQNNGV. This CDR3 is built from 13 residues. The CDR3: CASSSTQAGEQYF. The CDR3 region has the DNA TGTGCCAGCAGCTCGACCCAAGCGGGAGAGCAGTACTTC.

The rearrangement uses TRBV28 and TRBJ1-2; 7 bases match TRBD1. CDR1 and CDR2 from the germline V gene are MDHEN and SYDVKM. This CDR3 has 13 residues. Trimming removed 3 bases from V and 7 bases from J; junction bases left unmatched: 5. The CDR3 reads CASSLARGLGYTF. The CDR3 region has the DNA TGTGCCAGCAGTTTGGCGAGGGGGCTTGGCTACACCTTC.

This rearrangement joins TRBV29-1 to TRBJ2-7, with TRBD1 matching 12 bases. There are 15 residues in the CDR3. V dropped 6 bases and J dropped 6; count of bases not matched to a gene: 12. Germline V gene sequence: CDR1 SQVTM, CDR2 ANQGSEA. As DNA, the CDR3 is TGCAGCGTAGCCCCGGGACAGGGGGCCGGTAGCGAGCAGTACTTC. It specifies CSVAPGQGAGSEQYF.